This TCR beta chain was obtained from a study of beta chain features in type 1 diabetes. The CDR3 has 13 amino acids. Germline CDR1 MDHEN, CDR2 SYDVKM. V dropped 8 bases and J dropped 4 bases, with 14 bases sitting between them. The investigators reverse transcribed all of the isolated RNA, so they sequenced expressed TCRB transcripts. Repertoires were generated with immunoSEQ multiplex PCR, while TCRdb's copy carries only in-frame clones and drops some. The data contain 620,000 or so clones, around 16% of them singletons. V and J are TRBV28 and TRBJ1-2; TRBD1 is a possible D gene (6 bases). This clonotype was obtained from a man between 18 and 35 years old in good health. The sample consisted of naive CD4+ T cells from blood. The CDR3 loop is CASRTAGAYGYTF. CDR3 sequence (DNA): TGTGCCAGCCGGACAGCAGGGGCCTATGGCTACACCTTC.